The source of this T cell receptor beta chain is a study of blood T cell repertoires in COVID-19. Study-wide background: Some COVID-19 samples were acute and others convalescent; all came from the United States, Italy and Spain.

Cohort assignment relied on participant-reported clinical history. Original processing methods: Scientists estimated how many nucleated cells there were by amplifying reference gene primers. TCRdb keeps only in-frame clones here, not all; method: immunoSEQ multiplex PCR. That table gives V, J and clone size, and the DNA gave D and trimming. The sample includes roughly 170,000 clones, 65% to 85% seen only once; the top ten take about 5.3%. Germline V gene data show CDR1 as SGHAT and CDR2 as FQNNGV. After removal of 4 bases from V and 2 bases from J, the junction contained 6 bases not matched to a gene. This CDR3 is 16 amino acids long.

The sequence was collected from a woman aged 40 to 50 with acute COVID-19. Sample: PBMCs or T cells enriched from blood (not recorded which). The chain links TRBV11-2 to TRBJ1-4; 8 positions match TRBD1. In DNA form, the CDR3 reads TGTGCCAGCAGCTCACGGACAGGGCTGACTAATGAAAAACTGTTTTTT. Protein product: CASSSRTGLTNEKLFF.